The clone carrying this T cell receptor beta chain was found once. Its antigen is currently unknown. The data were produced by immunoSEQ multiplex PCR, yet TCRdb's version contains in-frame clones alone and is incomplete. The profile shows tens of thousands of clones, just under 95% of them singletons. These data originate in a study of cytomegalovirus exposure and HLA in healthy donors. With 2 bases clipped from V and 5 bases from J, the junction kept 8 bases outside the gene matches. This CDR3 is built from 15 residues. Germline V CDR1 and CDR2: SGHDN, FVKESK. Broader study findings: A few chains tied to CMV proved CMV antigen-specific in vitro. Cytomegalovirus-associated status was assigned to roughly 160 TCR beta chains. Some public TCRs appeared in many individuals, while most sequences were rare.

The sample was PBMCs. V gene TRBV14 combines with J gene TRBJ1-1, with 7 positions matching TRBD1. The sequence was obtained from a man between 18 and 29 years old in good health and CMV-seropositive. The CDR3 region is CASSQHRGGRTEAFF. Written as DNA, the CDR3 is TGTGCCAGCAGCCAACACAGGGGCGGGAGGACTGAAGCTTTCTTT. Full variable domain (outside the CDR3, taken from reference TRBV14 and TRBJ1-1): EAGVTQFPSHSVIEKGQTVTLRCDPISGHDNLYWYRRVMGKEIKFLLHFVKESKQDESGMPNNRFLAERTGGTYSTLKVQPAELEDSGVYFCASSQHRGGRTEAFFGQGTRLTVV.